The clone carrying this T cell receptor (beta chain) was seen ten or more times. The antigen is undetermined. TCR beta CDR3 region amplification was performed from RNA transcripts. RT-PCR in the first round (using the HTBI primer set) targeted the TCR CDR3. One entry per CDR3 protein results from TCRdb running MiXCR on the multiplex PCR reads. The data contain approximately 640,000 distinct CDR3 sequences, about 45% of them singletons. The data were obtained in a study of T cells in Graves' hyperthyroidism and ophthalmopathy. Researchers barred patients who had uncontrolled infection, other autoimmune disease, pregnancy or lactation. Diagnoses rested on clinical symptoms, serum thyroxine and TRAb, thyroid ultrasound and orbital computed tomography. The germline V gene has CDR1 SGHVS and CDR2 FNYEAQ. The CDR3 spans 15 residues. Between the trimmed V and J ends, which lost 7 bases and 3 bases, there was a span of 15 bases.

Points from the study as a whole: The model's output predicted ophthalmopathy at a median of about 6.5 months prior to onset. Expanded thyroid clonotypes (above 0.001) were mostly also found in blood.

This clonotype was sampled from an adult man with Graves' disease, either hyperthyroidism or ophthalmopathy (not recorded which). The rearrangement joins TRBV7-6 to TRBJ2-2, with a possible D match to TRBD1 (6 bases). Source material: peripheral blood or thyroid tissue (not recorded which). The CDR3 loop is CASNPQQGDTGELFF. Here the CDR3 DNA reads TGTGCCAGCAACCCTCAACAGGGAGACACCGGGGAGCTGTTTTTT. Full variable domain (rest looked up from reference TRBV7-6 and TRBJ2-2): GAGVSQSPRYKVTKRGQDVALRCDPISGHVSLYWYRQALGQGPEFLTYFNYEAQQDKSGLPNDRFSAERPEGSISTLTIQRTEQRDSAMYRCASNPQQGDTGELFFGEGSRLTVL.